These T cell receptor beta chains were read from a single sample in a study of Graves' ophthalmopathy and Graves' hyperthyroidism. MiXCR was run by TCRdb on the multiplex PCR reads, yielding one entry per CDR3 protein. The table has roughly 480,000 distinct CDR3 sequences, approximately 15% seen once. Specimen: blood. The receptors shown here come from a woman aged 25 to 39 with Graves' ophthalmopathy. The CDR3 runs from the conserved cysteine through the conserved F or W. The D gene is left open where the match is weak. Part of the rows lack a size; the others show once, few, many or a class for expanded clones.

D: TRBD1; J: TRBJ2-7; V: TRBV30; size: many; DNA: TGTGCCTTCCCAGGGGGCTCAGGCGAGCAGTACTTC; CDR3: CAFPGGSGEQYF
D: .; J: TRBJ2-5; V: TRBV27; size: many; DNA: TGTGCCAGCAGTACGGATGTGGGGGGATCGGAGACCCAGTACTTC; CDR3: CASSTDVGGSETQYF
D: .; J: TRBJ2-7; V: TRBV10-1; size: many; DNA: TGCGCCAGCAGTGAGTTACCGCAGTCGGGCTACGAGCAGTACTTC; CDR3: CASSELPQSGYEQYF
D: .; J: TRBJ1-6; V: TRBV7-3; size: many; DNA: TGTGCCAGCAGCTTAGGGGACCCAAATTCACCCCTCCACTTT; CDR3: CASSLGDPNSPLHF
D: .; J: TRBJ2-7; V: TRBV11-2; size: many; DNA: TGTGCCAGCAGCTTAGACTTGGTGAACCCAGCGGGCGAGCAGTACTTC; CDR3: CASSLDLVNPAGEQYF
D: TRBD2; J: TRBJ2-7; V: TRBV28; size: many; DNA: TGTGCCAGCAGACTCGGACTAGCGGGAGATAGGGCGTGGGAGCAGTACTTC; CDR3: CASRLGLAGDRAWEQYF
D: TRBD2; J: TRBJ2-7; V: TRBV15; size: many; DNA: TGTGCCACCAGCAGAGATCCCTCTAGCGGGAGGAACGAGCAGTACTTC; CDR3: CATSRDPSSGRNEQYF
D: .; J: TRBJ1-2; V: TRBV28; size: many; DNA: TGTGCCAGCGACACTGGGCCCAACTATGGCTACACCTTC; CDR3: CASDTGPNYGYTF
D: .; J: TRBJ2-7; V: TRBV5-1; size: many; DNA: TGCGCCAGCAGCTTGACAGCCTACGAGCAGTACTTC; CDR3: CASSLTAYEQYF
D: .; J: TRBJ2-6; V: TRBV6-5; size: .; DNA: TGTGCCAGCAGTTACTCGGACGGGGCCAACGTCCTGACTTTC; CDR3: CASSYSDGANVLTF
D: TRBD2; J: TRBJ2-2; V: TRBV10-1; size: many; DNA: TGCGCCAGTGGGACTAGCGGGAGCACCGGGGAGCTGTTTTTT; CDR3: CASGTSGSTGELFF
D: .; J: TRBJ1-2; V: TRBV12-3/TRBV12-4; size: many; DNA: TGTGCCAGCAGTTTACCGGGGGCGGGTGGCTACACCTTC; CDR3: CASSLPGAGGYTF
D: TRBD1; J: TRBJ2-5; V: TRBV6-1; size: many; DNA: TGTGCCAGCAGGAAGACAGGGGGCCAAGAGACCCAGTACTTC; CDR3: CASRKTGGQETQYF
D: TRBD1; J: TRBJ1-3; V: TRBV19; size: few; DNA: TGTGCCAGTAGTAACTCGGCGGGACAGAGCTCTGGAAACACCATATATTTT; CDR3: CASSNSAGQSSGNTIYF
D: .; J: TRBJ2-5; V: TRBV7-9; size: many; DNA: TGTGCCAGCAGCCTCCGTAACGGGGGACTCCAAGAGACCCAGTACTTC; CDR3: CASSLRNGGLQETQYF
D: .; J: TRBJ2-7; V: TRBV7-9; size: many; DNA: TGTGCCAGCAGCTTAGCGGTAGCATCCTACGAGCAGTACTTC; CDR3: CASSLAVASYEQYF
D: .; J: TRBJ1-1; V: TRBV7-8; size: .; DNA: TGTGCCAGCAGCTCCGGCCCGGGGGGGAAGAACACTGAAGCTTTCTTT; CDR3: CASSSGPGGKNTEAFF
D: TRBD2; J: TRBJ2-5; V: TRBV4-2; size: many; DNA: TGTGCCAGCAGCCAAGAGGGGGGACTAGCGTGGGAGACCCAGTACTTC; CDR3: CASSQEGGLAWETQYF
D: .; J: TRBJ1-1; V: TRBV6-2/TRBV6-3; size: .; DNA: TGTGCCAGCAAGGGCAGGGGAAACACTGAAGCTTTCTTT; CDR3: CASKGRGNTEAFF
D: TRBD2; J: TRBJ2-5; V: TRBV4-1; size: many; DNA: TGCGCCAGCAGCCAACCCGGCGGGGGGGCCAAAGAGACCCAGTACTTC; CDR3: CASSQPGGGAKETQYF
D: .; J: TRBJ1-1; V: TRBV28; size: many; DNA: TGTGCCAGCAGTTTCAGTTCCACTGAAGCTTTCTTT; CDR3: CASSFSSTEAFF
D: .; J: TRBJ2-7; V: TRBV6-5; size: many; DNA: TGTGCCAGCAGGGGGGGGCCTTCCGAGCAGTACTTC; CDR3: CASRGGPSEQYF
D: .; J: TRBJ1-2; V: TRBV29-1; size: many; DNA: TGCAGCGTTGATTCACCTGGCTACACCTTC; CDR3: CSVDSPGYTF
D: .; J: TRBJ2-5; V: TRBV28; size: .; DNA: TGTGCCAGCAGTTTATGGGGGACCCCGTCGCCAGAGACCCAGTACTTC; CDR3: CASSLWGTPSPETQYF
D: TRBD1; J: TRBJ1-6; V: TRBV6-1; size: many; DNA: TGTGCCAGCAGTGATACAGGGGCCCTGACCAATAATTCACCCCTCCACTTT; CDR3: CASSDTGALTNNSPLHF